This T cell receptor beta chain is drawn from a study of blood T cells in healthy people across ages. V lost 5 bases and J 9 bases, leaving 26 bases between the germline ends. The CDR3 spans 17 residues. Per germline, CDR1 SGHTA and CDR2 FQGNSA. A sample-barcoded 5' primer and a J-beta primer mix were used in a second PCR of roughly 7 to 12 cycles. Every single cDNA molecule received a tag from a template-switch adaptor with 12 random nucleotides. Using its own MiXCR run on the 5' RACE reads, TCRdb lists one record per CDR3 protein. The sample includes about 1.1 million distinct CDR3 sequences, under 40% of them seen just once.

The TCR sequence derives from a man aged 18 to 30 in good health. Input material: blood. The V call is TRBV7-2, the J call TRBJ2-4; tentatively, D is TRBD1 (6 bases). This CDR3 reads CASSQRDTSWGITIQYF. CDR3 DNA: TGTGCCAGCAGCCAAAGGGACACTTCGTGGGGAATAACCATTCAGTACTTC.